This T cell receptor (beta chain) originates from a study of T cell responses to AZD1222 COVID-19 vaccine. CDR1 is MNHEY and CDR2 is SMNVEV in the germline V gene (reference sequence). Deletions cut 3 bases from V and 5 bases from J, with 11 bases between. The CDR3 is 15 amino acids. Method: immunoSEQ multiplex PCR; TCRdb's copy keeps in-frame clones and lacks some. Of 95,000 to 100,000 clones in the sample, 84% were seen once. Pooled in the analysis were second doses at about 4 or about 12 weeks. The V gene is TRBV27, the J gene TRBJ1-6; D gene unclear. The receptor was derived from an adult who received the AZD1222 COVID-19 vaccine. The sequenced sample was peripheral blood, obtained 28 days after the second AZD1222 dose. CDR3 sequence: CASSFVGTDNSPLHF. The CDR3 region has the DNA TGTGCCAGCAGTTTTGTCGGAACCGATAATTCACCCCTCCACTTT.